The next 10 T cell receptor beta chains were all read from a single sample in a study of STAT5B mutations in CD4+ large granular lymphocyte leukemia (dated by TCRdb to the early 2020s). The library was prepared using the immunoSEQ multiplex PCR assay. This is the immuneACCESS table as TCRdb keeps it, with only in-frame sequences that have V and J called. A part of the clones is gone; compared with another copy, unresolved V genes explain less than half, and the rest is unexplained. For this sample there are approximately 35,000 clones; 65% to 70% appear just once. Approximately 1.6% of the sample lies in the top ten. The source material was CD4+ T cells from blood buffy coats. These TCRs come from a human donor in good health.

A few counts support this clone. This rearrangement joins TRBV28 to TRBJ1-2, with D perhaps TRBD1 (6 bases). Per the germline V gene, CDR1 is MDHEN and CDR2 is SYDVKM. The CDR3 is made up of 15 amino acids. The V and J ends lost 10 bases and 0 bases respectively, with 18 bases between them. Here the CDR3 reads CATLGGRAANYGYTF. The CDR3 DNA reads TGTGCCACCTTGGGGGGCAGGGCAGCTAACTATGGCTACACCTTC.

This chain's CDR3 is CASSRTGVSQPQHF. The CDR3 DNA reads as TGTGCCAGCAGCCGGACAGGGGTAAGTCAGCCCCAGCATTTT. The chain combines TRBV16 with TRBJ1-5, with TRBD1 matching 9 bases. The CDR3 length is 14 residues. Germline loops: CDR1 KGHSY, CDR2 FQNENV. V lost 4 bases, J lost 6 bases, and 4 bases stayed unmatched. Together with reference TRBV16 and TRBJ1-5, the CDR3 gives the full variable domain: GEEVAQTPKHLVRGEGQKAKLYCAPIKGHSYVFWYQQVLKNEFKFLISFQNENVFDETGMPKERFSAKCLPNSPCSLEIQATKLEDSAVYFCASSRTGVSQPQHFGDGTRLSIL.

This clone appeared a few times. This chain joins TRBV10-1 and TRBJ1-2; no definite D call. With 2 bases removed from V and 4 bases from J, the gap between germline ends came to 11 bases. Germline CDR1 and CDR2: WNHNN and SYGVQD (reference sequence). The CDR3 loop spans 14 amino acids. CDR3 amino acids: CASSEPCPIYGYTF. Written as DNA, the CDR3 is TGCGCCAGCAGTGAGCCTTGCCCCATCTATGGCTACACCTTC.

The V and J genes are TRBV5-5 and TRBJ1-6, with a weak D call TRBD1 (5 bases). Trimming pared 2 bases from V and 3 bases from J, leaving 9 bases between. CDR3 size: 15 residues. CDR1 SGHKS and CDR2 YYEKEE come from the germline V gene (reference sequence). The CDR3 bases are TGTGCCAGCAGCTTAAACAGGAACTATAATTCACCCCTCCACTTT. Translation gives CASSLNRNYNSPLHF.

The chain combines TRBV19 with TRBJ2-1, with D possibly TRBD1 on 6 matching bases. The germline CDR1 and CDR2 sequences are LNHDA and SQIVND (reference sequence). There are 15 residues in the CDR3. Trimming cost V 4 bases and J 8 bases, with 18 bases left between them. CDR3 region: CASSTPLDRHDEQFF. CDR3 coding DNA: TGTGCCAGTAGTACTCCACTTGACAGGCACGATGAGCAGTTCTTC.

Only a few counts were recorded for this clone. The chain combines TRBV4-1 with TRBJ2-7, with TRBD2 matching over 7 bases. With V trimmed by 1 base and J by 3 bases, 9 bases remained unmatched. Germline loops: CDR1 MGHRA, CDR2 YSYEKL. The CDR3 contains 16 residues. The CDR3 here is CASSQAPTSRGYEQYF. The DNA of the CDR3 is TGCGCCAGCAGCCAAGCCCCGACTAGCCGGGGCTACGAGCAGTACTTC.

Only a few counts were recorded for this clone. The chain links TRBV5-1 to TRBJ1-1; the D is unclear. CDR1 SGHRS and CDR2 YFSETQ come from the germline V gene. The CDR3 consists of 13 residues. The V gene lost 4 bases and the J gene lost 2 bases, with 9 bases spanning the gap. CDR3 DNA: TGCGCCAGCAGCGTGGGAGAAAACACTGAAGCTTTCTTT. Translated: CASSVGENTEAFF. Supplemented by reference TRBV5-1 and TRBJ1-1, the full variable domain reads KAGVTQTPRYLIKTRGQQVTLSCSPISGHRSVSWYQQTPGQGLQFLFEYFSETQRNKGNFPGRFSGRQFSNSRSEMNVSTLELGDSALYLCASSVGENTEAFFGQGTRLTVV.

This rearrangement joins TRBV11-2 to TRBJ2-2, with 10 bases that match TRBD1. The J segment lost 5 bases and the V segment lost 5 bases, leaving 8 bases of the junction unmatched. Germline V lookup: CDR1 SGHAT, CDR2 FQNNGV. The CDR3 totals 16 residues. The CDR3 sequence is CASSPNRDRGTGELFF. CDR3 nucleotide sequence: TGTGCCAGCAGCCCGAACCGGGACAGGGGTACCGGGGAGCTGTTTTTT.

V and J are TRBV25-1 and TRBJ2-3; D perhaps matches TRBD1 (6 bases). The germline gives CDR1 MGHDK, CDR2 SYGVNS. The CDR3 sequence is 14 residues long. The V end was cut by 6 bases, the J end by 3 bases, with 13 bases between. The CDR3 bases are TGTGCCAGCAGCCACAGGGTCGGGACAGATACGCAGTATTTT. Translating gives CASSHRVGTDTQYF.

J is TRBJ2-2 and V is TRBV9, with TRBD2 matching 9 bases. V was clipped by 0 bases and J by 4 bases; unmatched bases: 1. The CDR3 consists of 15 residues. Germline V gene sequence: CDR1 SGDLS, CDR2 YYNGEE. The CDR3 DNA sequence: TGTGCCAGCAGCGTAGCTAGCGGGGTCACCGGGGAGCTGTTTTTT. Protein product: CASSVASGVTGELFF.